This entry is about one T cell receptor (beta chain). Its specificity is not known. The data belong to a study of cytomegalovirus exposure and HLA in healthy donors. Study-level points and caveats: Later examination showed HLA-associated TCR beta chains had greater clonal expansion than equally common others. Per published reports, the classifier diagnosed cytomegalovirus status with high specificity and sensitivity. Among TCR beta chains, those listed as cytomegalovirus-associated numbered roughly 150. Sequence variants that were highly shared formed a cluster that was likely a sequencing artifact.

The PCR employed 60 Vbeta primers together with 13 Jbeta primers. TCRdb keeps only in-frame clones here, not all; method: immunoSEQ multiplex PCR. The sample records 130,000 or so clones, roughly four fifths being singletons. The CDR3 totals 14 residues. Per the germline V gene, CDR1 is SGDLS and CDR2 is YYNGEE. Trimming pared 0 bases from V and 3 bases from J, leaving 8 bases between. Sequenced material: PBMCs. The chain joins TRBV9 to TRBJ2-3; the D is unclear. The receptor was isolated from a man between 35 and 55 years old in good health and CMV-seronegative. CDR3 sequence: CASSVETRTDTQYF. In DNA, the CDR3 is TGTGCCAGCAGCGTAGAAACTCGTACAGATACGCAGTATTTT.